This T cell receptor (beta chain) originates from a study of regulatory T cells in long-lasting Graves disease. The germline V and J ends were trimmed by 4 bases and 3 bases, with 8 bases remaining between them. Germline assignment: CDR1 KGHDR and CDR2 SFDVKD. The CDR3 has 13 residues. As to time point: persistent/refractory GD, antithyroid drugs over 5 years with positive TRAb. Isolated PBMC RNA provided the starting material for the TCR library. Investigators prepared the TCR beta libraries by applying iRepertoire HTBI primers and Arm-PCR of CDR3 regions. Methods used by the authors: The identification of 62 TRBV and roughly 14 TRBJ segments was made across samples. Each CDR3 protein is one row after TCRdb ran MiXCR on the multiplex PCR reads. The V and J calls here are based on TCRdb, not the publication. The sample has 400,000 to 500,000 distinct CDR3 sequences, 22% seen once.

The sequenced sample was peripheral blood mononuclear cells (PBMCs), obtained when the disease was refractory, from a patient treated with antithyroid drugs. The sequence was collected from a female donor with Graves disease. V and J are TRBV24-1 and TRBJ1-1, with a tentative D call TRBD1 (6 bases). DNA of the CDR3: TGTGCCACCAGTGACCCAGGGGACACTGAAGCTTTCTTT. As protein: CATSDPGDTEAFF.